This T cell receptor beta chain was documented in a study of technical replicates of blood from four donors. This table comes from immunoSEQ multiplex PCR, and its TCRdb copy is limited to in-frame clones, with some not included. The sample lists fewer than 90,000 clones; about 90% were seen once. The CDR3 covers 14 residues. The V segment lost 2 bases and the J segment 4 bases; nucleotides outside the gene matches: 4. CDR1 and CDR2 (germline): SGHRS, YFSETQ. The sequencing input was T cells isolated from PBMCs. This TCR came from a human donor in good health. The rearrangement uses TRBV5-1 and TRBJ2-7; 9 nucleotides line up with TRBD2. CDR3 loop: CASSFIAGAYEQYF. CDR3 nucleotides: TGCGCCAGCAGCTTTATAGCGGGAGCATACGAGCAGTACTTC.